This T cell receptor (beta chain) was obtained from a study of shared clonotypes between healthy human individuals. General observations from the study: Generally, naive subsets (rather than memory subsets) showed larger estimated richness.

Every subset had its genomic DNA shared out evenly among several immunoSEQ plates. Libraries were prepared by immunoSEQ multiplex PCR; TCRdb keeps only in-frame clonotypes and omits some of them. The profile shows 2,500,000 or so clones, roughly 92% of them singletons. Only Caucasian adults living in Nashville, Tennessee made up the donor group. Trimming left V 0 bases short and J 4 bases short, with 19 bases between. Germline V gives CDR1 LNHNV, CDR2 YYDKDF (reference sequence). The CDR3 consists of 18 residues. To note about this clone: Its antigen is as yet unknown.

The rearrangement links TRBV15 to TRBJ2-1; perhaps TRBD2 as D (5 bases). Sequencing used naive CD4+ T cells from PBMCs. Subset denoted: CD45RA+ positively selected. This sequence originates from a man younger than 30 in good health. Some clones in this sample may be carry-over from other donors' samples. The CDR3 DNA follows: TGTGCCACCAGCAGAGATACACCCCAGAGCGGCCTTTACAATGAGCAGTTCTTC. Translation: CATSRDTPQSGLYNEQFF.